The T cell receptor (beta chain) described here comes from a study of technical replicates of blood from several donors. Clones were read by immunoSEQ multiplex PCR, and TCRdb kept only the in-frame ones, dropping some. The sample records 75,000 to 100,000 clones, 85% to 95% being singletons. CDR1 and CDR2 (germline): MNHEY, SVGAGI. There are 15 residues in the CDR3. With V trimmed by 0 bases and J by 6 bases, 3 bases remained unmatched. The sample consisted of T cells isolated from PBMCs. This sequence was found in a human donor in good health. This chain joins TRBV6-5 and TRBJ2-3; 10 positions match TRBD2. The CDR3 is CASSYSSGRGDTQYF. CDR3 nucleotides: TGTGCCAGCAGTTACTCCAGCGGGAGGGGGGATACGCAGTATTTT.